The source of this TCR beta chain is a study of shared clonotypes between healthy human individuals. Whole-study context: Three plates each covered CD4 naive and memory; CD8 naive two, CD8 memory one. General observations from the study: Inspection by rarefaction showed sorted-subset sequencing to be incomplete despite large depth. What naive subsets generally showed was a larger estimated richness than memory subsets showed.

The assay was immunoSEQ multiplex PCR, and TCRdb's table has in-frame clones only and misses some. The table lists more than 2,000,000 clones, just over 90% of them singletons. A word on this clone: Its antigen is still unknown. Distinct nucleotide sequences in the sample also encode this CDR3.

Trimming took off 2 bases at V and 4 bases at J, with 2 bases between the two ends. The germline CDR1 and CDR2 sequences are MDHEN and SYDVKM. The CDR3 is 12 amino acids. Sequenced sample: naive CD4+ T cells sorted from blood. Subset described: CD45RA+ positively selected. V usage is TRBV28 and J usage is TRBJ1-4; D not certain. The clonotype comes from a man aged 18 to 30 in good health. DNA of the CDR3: TGTGCCAGCAGTTTAAGTAATGAAAAACTGTTTTTT. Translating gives CASSLSNEKLFF.